This TCR beta chain was obtained from a study of blood T cells in healthy people across ages. The study's findings and limits: Correlation between TCR beta diversity and naive T cell percentage was strong.

There are a few counts of this clonotype. Its antigen is undetermined. The V gene lost 6 bases and the J gene lost 1 base, with 7 bases spanning the gap. Per germline, CDR1 SNHLY and CDR2 FYNNEI. The CDR3 has 12 residues. A J-beta primer mix and a sample-barcoded 5' primer were used in a second PCR of roughly 6 to 11 cycles. TCRdb re-called the 5' RACE reads through MiXCR, storing one row per CDR3 protein. The sample has 1.5 million to 2 million distinct CDR3 sequences; about 28% are singletons. Sequencing was carried out using blood. The receptor comes from a woman aged 25-40 years in good health. The chain links TRBV2 to TRBJ2-7; D remains unclear. This chain's CDR3 is CASRTESYEQYF. Written as DNA, the CDR3 is TGTGCCAGCAGGACTGAATCCTACGAGCAGTACTTC.